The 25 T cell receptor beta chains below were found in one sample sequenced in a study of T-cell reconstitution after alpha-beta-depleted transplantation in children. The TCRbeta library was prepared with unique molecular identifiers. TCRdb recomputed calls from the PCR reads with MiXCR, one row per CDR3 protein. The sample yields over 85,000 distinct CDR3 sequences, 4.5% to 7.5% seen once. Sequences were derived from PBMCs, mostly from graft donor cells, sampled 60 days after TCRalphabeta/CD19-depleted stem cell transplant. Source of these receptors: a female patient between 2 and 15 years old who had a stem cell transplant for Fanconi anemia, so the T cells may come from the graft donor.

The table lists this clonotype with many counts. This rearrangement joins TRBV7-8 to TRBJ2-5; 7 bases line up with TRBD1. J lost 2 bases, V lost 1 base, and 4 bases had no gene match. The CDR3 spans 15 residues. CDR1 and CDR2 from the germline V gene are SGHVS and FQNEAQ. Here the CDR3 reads CASSLETGQQETQYF. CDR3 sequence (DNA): TGTGCCAGCAGCTTAGAGACAGGGCAGCAAGAGACCCAGTACTTC.

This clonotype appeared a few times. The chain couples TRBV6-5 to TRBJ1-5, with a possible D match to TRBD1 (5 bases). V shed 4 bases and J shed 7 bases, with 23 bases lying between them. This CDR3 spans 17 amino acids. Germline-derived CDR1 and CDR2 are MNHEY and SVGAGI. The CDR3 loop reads CASSSYRQLPSKQPQHF. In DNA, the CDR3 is TGTGCCAGCAGTTCCTACCGACAGCTACCCTCCAAGCAGCCCCAGCATTTT.

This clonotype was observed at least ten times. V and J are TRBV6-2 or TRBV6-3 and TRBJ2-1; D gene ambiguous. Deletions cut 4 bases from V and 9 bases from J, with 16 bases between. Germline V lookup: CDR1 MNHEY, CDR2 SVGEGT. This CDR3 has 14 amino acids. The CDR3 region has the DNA TGTGCCAGCAGTTCCTCCCAGCCATCCTTTGAGCAGTTCTTC. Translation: CASSSSQPSFEQFF.

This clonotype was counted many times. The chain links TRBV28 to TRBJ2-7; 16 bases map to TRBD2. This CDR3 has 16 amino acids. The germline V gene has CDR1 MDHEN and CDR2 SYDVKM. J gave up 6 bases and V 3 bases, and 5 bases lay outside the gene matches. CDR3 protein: CASSLTGTSGRAEQYF. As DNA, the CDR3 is TGTGCCAGCAGTTTGACAGGGACTAGCGGGAGGGCCGAGCAGTACTTC. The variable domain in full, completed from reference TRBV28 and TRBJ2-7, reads DVKVTQSSRYLVKRTGEKVFLECVQDMDHENMFWYRQDPGLGLRLIYFSYDVKMKEKGDIPEGYSVSREKKERFSLILESASTNQTSMYLCASSLTGTSGRAEQYFGPGTRLTVT.

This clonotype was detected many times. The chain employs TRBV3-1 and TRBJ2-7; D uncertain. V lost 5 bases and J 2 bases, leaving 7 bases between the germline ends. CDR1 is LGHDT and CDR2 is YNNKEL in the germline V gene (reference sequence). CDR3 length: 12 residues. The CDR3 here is CASSVTPYEQYF. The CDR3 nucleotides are TGTGCCAGCAGCGTTACCCCCTACGAGCAGTACTTC.

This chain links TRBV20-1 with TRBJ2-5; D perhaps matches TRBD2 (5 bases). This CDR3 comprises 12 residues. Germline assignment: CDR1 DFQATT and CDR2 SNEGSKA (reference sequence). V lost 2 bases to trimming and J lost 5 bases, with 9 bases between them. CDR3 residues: CSARTGYETQYF. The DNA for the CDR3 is TGCAGTGCTAGAACGGGGTACGAGACCCAGTACTTC.

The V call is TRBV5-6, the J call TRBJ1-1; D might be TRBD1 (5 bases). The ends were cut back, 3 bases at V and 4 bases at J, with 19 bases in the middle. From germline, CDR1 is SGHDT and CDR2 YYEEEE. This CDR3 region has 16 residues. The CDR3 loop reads CASSSRVGARGTEAFF. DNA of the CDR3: TGTGCCAGCAGCTCCAGGGTAGGGGCTAGAGGCACTGAAGCTTTCTTT.

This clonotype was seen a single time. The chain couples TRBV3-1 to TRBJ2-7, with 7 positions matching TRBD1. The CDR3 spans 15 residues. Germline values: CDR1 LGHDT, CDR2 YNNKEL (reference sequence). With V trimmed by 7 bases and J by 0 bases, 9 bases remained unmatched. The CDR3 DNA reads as TGTGCCAGCACTCACCGGGACAGAAGCTCCTACGAGCAGTACTTC. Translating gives CASTHRDRSSYEQYF.

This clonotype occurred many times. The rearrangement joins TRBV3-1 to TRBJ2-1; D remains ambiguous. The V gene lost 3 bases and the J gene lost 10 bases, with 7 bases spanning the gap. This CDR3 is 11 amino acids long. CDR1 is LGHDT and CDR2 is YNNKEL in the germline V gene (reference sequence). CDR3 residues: CASSHIGEQFF. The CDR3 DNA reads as TGTGCCAGCAGCCATATAGGGGAGCAGTTCTTC.

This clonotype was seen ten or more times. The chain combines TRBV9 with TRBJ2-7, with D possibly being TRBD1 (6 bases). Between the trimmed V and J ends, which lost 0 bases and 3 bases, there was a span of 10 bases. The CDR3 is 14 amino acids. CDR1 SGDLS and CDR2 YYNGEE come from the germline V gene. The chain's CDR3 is CASSVGQAVYEQYF. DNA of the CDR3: TGTGCCAGCAGCGTAGGACAGGCCGTCTACGAGCAGTACTTC. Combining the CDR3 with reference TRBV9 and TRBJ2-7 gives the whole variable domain DSGVTQTPKHLITATGQRVTLRCSPRSGDLSVYWYQQSLDQGLQFLIQYYNGEERAKGNILERFSAQQFPDLHSELNLSSLELGDSALYFCASSVGQAVYEQYFGPGTRLTVT.

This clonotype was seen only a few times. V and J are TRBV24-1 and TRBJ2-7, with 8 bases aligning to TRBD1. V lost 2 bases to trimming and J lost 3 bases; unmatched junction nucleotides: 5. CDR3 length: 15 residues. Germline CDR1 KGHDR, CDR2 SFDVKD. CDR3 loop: CATSDSTGAYYEQYF. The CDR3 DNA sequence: TGTGCCACCAGTGATTCGACAGGGGCCTACTACGAGCAGTACTTC.

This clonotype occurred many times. The chain's CDR3 is CASSLEGGETQYF. DNA of the CDR3: TGCGCCAGCAGCTTGGAGGGGGGAGAGACCCAGTACTTC. This rearrangement joins TRBV5-1 to TRBJ2-5; the D gene could be TRBD1 or TRBD2 (6 bases each). Trimming took 0 bases from V and 4 from J, leaving 7 bases between them. Germline V CDR1 and CDR2: SGHRS, YFSETQ. This CDR3 is 13 amino acids long.

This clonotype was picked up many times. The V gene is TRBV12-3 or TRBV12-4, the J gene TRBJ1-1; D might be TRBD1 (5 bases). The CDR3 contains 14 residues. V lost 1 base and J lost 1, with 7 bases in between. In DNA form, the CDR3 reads TGTGCCAGCAGTTTAGGACAGTCGAACACTGAAGCTTTCTTT. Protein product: CASSLGQSNTEAFF.

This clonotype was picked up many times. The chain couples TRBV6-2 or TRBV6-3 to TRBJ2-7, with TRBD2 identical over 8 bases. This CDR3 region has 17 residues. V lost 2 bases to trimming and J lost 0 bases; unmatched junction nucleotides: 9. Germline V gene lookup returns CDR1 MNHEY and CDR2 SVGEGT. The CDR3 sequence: CASSYASTSGYSYEQYF. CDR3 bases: TGTGCCAGCAGTTACGCCAGCACTAGCGGATACTCCTACGAGCAGTACTTC.

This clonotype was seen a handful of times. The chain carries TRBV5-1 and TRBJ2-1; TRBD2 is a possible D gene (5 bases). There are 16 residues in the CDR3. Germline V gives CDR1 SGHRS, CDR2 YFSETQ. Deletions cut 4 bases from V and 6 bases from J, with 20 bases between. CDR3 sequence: CASSLSTSSTFNEQFF. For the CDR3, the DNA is TGCGCCAGCAGCCTTAGCACTAGTTCCACTTTCAATGAGCAGTTCTTC.

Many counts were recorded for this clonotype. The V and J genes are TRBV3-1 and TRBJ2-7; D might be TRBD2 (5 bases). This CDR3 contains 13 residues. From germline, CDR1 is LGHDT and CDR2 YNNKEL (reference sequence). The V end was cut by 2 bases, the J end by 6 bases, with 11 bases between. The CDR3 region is CASSQSLGSEQYF. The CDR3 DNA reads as TGTGCCAGCAGCCAATCACTAGGATCCGAGCAGTACTTC.

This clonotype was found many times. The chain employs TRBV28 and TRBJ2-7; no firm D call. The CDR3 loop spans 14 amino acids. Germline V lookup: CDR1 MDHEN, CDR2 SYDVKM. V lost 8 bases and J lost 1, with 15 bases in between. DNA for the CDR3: TGTGCCAGCCTCTCGGCGGCAGCTTCCTACGAGCAGTACTTC. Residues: CASLSAAASYEQYF.

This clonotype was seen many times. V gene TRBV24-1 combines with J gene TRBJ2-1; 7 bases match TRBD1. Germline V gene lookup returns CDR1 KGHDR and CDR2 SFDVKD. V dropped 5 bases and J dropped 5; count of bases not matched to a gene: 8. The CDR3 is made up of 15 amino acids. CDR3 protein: CATSATDRNDNEQFF. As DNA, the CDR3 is TGTGCCACCAGTGCTACGGACAGGAACGACAATGAGCAGTTCTTC.

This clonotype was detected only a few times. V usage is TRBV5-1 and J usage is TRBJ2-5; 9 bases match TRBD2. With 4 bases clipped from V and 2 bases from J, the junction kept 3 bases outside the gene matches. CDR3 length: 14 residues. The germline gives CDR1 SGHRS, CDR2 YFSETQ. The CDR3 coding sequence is TGCGCCAGCAGCAGCGGGGGGCTTCAAGAGACCCAGTACTTC. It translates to CASSSGGLQETQYF.

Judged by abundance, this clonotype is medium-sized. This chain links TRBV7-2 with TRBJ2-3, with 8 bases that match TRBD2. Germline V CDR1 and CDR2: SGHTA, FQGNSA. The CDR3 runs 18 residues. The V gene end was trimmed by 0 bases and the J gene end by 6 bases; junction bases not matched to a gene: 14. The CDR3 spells CASSLAGTRFSGGDTQYF. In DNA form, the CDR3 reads TGTGCCAGCAGCTTAGCCGGGACTAGATTTTCAGGTGGGGATACGCAGTATTTT.

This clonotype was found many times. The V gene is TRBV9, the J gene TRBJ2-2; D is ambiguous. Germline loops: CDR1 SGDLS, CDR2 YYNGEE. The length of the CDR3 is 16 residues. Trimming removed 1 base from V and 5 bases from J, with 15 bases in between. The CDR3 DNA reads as TGTGCCAGCAGCGTATCCCCCGCTGTGGGAACCGGGGAGCTGTTTTTT. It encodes CASSVSPAVGTGELFF.

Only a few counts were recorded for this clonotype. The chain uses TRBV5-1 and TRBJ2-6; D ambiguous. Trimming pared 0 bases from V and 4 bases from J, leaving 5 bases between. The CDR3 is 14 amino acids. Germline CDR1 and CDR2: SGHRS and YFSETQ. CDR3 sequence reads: CASSLGSGANVLTF. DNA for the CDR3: TGCGCCAGCAGCTTGGGATCCGGGGCCAACGTCCTGACTTTC.

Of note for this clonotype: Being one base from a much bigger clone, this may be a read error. The CDR3 coding sequence is TGTGCCAGCAGCCGAGGGACTAGCTACACAGATGCGCAGTATTTT. It yields the protein CASSRGTSYTDAQYF. This rearrangement joins TRBV11-2 to TRBJ2-3; 9 bases agree with TRBD2. This CDR3 has 15 residues. Germline V lookup: CDR1 SGHAT, CDR2 FQNNGV.

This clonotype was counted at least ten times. The CDR3 coding sequence is TGTGCCAGCAGTACGACAGGGAACCCCCACGAGCAGTACTTC. Encoded protein: CASSTTGNPHEQYF. This chain uses TRBV28 with TRBJ2-7, with 7 bases identical to TRBD1. Germline CDR1 and CDR2: MDHEN and SYDVKM. The CDR3 contains 14 residues. The trim removed 5 bases at V and 5 bases at J, leaving 9 bases unmatched.

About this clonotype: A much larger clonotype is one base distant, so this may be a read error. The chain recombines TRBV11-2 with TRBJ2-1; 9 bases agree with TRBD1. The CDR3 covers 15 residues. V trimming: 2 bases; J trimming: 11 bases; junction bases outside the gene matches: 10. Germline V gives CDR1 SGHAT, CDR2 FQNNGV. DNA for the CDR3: TGTGCCAGCAGCTTATTTGGACAGGGGTCGGATAAGCAGTTCTTC. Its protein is CASSLFGQGSDKQFF.